The sequence of this T cell receptor (beta chain) was determined in a study of blood T cell repertoires in COVID-19. Clones were read by immunoSEQ multiplex PCR, and TCRdb kept only the in-frame ones, dropping some. The sample yields under 300,000 clones, around four fifths seen once. V was shortened by 2 bases and J by 1 base, with 5 bases between the two germline ends. Germline V gene data show CDR1 as KGHSH and CDR2 as LQKENI. CDR3 length equals 13 residues. Sequenced sample: peripheral blood. This receptor was identified in a woman in her thirties or forties with active or convalescent COVID-19. This chain links TRBV18 with TRBJ1-1, with D unclear. CDR3: CASSPIQNTEAFF. Here the CDR3 DNA reads TGTGCCAGCTCACCAATACAGAACACTGAAGCTTTCTTT.